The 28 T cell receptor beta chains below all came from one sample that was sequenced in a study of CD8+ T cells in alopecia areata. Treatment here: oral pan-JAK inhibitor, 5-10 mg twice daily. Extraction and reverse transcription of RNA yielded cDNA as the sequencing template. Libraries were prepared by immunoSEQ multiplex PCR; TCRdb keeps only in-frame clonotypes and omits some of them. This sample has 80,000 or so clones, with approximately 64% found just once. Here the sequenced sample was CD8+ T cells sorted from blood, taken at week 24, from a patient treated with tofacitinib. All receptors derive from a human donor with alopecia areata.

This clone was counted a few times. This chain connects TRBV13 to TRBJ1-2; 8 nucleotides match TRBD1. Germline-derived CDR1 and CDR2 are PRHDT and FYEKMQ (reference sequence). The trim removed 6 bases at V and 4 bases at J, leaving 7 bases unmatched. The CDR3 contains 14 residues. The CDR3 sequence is CASRLGTGSYGYTF. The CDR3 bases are TGTGCCAGCAGGTTGGGGACAGGCAGCTATGGCTACACCTTC.

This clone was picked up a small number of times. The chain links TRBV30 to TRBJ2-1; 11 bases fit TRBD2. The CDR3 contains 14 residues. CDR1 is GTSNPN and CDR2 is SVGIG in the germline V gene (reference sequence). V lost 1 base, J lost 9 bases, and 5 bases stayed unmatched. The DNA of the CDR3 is TGTGCCTGGAGTGGACTAGCGGGATTGGGTGAGCAGTTCTTC. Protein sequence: CAWSGLAGLGEQFF.

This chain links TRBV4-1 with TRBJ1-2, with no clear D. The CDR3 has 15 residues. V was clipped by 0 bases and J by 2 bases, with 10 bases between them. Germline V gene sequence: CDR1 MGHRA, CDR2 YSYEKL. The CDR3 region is CASSQESAVNYGYTF. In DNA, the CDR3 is TGCGCCAGCAGCCAAGAATCGGCGGTGAACTATGGCTACACCTTC.

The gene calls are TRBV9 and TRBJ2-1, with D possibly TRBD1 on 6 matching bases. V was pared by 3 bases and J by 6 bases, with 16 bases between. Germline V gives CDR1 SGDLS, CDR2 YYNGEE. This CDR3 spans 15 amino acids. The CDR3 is CASSESGTPINEQFF. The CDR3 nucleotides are TGTGCCAGCAGCGAGTCCGGGACACCAATCAATGAGCAGTTCTTC. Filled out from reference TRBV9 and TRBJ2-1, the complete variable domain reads DSGVTQTPKHLITATGQRVTLRCSPRSGDLSVYWYQQSLDQGLQFLIQYYNGEERAKGNILERFSAQQFPDLHSELNLSSLELGDSALYFCASSESGTPINEQFFGPGTRLTVL.

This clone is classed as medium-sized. The CDR3 bases are TGTGCCAGCAGTTTCGTTGAAAAACTGTTTTTT. Protein product: CASSFVEKLFF. The chain is built from TRBV28 and TRBJ1-4; D unresolved. V was clipped by 3 bases and J by 7 bases, with 3 bases between them. The CDR3 length is 11 residues. In germline, CDR1 is MDHEN, CDR2 SYDVKM. Based on the CDR3 plus reference TRBV28 and TRBJ1-4, the full variable domain is DVKVTQSSRYLVKRTGEKVFLECVQDMDHENMFWYRQDPGLGLRLIYFSYDVKMKEKGDIPEGYSVSREKKERFSLILESASTNQTSMYLCASSFVEKLFFGSGTQLSVL.

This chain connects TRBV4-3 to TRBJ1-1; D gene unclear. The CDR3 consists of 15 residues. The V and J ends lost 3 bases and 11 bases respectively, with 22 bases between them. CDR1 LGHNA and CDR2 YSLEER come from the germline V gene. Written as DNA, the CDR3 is TGCGCCAGCAGCCAGACCACCCTATACTCAATCGAGGCTTTCTTT. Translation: CASSQTTLYSIEAFF.

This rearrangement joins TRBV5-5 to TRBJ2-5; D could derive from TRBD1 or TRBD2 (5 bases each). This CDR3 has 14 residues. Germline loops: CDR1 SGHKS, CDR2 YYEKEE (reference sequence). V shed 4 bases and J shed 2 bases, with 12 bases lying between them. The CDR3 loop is CASSPGTLQETQYF. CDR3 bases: TGTGCCAGCAGCCCGGGGACGTTGCAAGAGACCCAGTACTTC.

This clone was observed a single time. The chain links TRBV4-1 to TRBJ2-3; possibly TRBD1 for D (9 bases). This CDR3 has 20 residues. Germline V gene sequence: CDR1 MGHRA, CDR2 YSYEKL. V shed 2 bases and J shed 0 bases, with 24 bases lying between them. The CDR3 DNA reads TGCGCCAGCAGCCAACCGGGACAGGGCACGAGCGGGAGTAGCACAGATACGCAGTATTTT. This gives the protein CASSQPGQGTSGSSTDTQYF.

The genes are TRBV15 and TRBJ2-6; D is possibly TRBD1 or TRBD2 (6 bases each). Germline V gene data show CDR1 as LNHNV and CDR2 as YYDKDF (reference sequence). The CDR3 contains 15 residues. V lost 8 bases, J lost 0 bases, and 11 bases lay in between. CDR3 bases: TGTGCCACCTCGGGGGCTATCTCTGGGGCCAACGTCCTGACTTTC. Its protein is CATSGAISGANVLTF. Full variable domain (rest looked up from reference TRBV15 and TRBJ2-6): DAMVIQNPRYQVTQFGKPVTLSCSQTLNHNVMYWYQQKSSQAPKLLFHYYDKDFNNEADTPDNFQSRRPNTSFCFLDIRSPGLGDTAMYLCATSGAISGANVLTFGAGSRLTVL.

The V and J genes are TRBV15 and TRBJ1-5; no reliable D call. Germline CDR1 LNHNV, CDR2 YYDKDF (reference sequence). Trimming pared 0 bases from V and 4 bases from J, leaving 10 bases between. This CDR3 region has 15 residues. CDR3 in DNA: TGTGCCACCAGCAGAGATCGAAGTAAAAATCAGCCCCAGCATTTT. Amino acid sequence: CATSRDRSKNQPQHF. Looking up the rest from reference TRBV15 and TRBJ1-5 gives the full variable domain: DAMVIQNPRYQVTQFGKPVTLSCSQTLNHNVMYWYQQKSSQAPKLLFHYYDKDFNNEADTPDNFQSRRPNTSFCFLDIRSPGLGDTAMYLCATSRDRSKNQPQHFGDGTRLSIL.

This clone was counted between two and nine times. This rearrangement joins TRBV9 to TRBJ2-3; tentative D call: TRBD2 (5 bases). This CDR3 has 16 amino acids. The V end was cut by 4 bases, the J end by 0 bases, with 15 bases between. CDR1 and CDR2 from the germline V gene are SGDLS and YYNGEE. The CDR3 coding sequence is TGTGCCAGCAGCTTCCGGGGTAAGCTGAGCACAGATACGCAGTATTTT. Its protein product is CASSFRGKLSTDTQYF.

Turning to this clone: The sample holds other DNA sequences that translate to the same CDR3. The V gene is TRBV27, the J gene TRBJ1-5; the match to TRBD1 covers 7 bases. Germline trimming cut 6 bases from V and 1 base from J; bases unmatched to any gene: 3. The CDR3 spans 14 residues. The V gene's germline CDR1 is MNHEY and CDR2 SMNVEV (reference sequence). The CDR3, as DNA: TGTGCCAGCAGCCTACAGGGGAGCAATCAGCCCCAGCATTTT. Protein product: CASSLQGSNQPQHF.

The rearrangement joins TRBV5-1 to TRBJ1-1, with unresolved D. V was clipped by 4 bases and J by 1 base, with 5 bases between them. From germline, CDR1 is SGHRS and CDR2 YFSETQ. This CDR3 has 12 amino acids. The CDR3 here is CASSQGNTEAFF. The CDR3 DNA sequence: TGCGCCAGCAGCCAAGGGAACACTGAAGCTTTCTTT.

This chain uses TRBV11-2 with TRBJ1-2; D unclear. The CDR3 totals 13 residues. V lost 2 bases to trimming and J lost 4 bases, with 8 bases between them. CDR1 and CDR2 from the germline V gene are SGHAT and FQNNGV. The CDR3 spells CASSLIPGYGYTF. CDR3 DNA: TGTGCCAGCAGCTTAATACCGGGCTATGGCTACACCTTC.

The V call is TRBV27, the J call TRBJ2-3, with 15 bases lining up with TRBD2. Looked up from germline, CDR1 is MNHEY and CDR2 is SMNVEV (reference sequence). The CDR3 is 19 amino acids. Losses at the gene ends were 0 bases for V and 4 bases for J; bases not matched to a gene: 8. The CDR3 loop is CASSLSSIGLAGGADTQYF. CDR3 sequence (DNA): TGTGCCAGCAGTTTATCCTCCATTGGACTAGCGGGAGGGGCAGATACGCAGTATTTT.

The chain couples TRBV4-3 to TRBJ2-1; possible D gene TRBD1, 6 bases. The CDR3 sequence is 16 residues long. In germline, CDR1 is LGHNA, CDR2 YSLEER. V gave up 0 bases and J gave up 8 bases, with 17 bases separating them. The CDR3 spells CASSQDVRGGTHEQFF. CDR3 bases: TGCGCCAGCAGCCAAGATGTGAGAGGGGGTACTCATGAGCAGTTCTTC.

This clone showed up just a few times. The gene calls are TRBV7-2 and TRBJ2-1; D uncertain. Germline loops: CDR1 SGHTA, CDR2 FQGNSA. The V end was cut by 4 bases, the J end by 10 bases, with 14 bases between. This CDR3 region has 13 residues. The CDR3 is CASSSPPAQEQFF. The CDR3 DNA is TGTGCCAGCAGCTCACCCCCTGCACAAGAGCAGTTCTTC.

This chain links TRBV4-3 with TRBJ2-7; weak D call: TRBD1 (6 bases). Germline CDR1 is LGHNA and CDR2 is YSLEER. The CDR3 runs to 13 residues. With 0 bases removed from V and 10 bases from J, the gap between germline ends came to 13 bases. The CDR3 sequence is CASSQDSKGDQYF. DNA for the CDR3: TGCGCCAGCAGCCAAGATAGTAAGGGGGATCAGTACTTC.

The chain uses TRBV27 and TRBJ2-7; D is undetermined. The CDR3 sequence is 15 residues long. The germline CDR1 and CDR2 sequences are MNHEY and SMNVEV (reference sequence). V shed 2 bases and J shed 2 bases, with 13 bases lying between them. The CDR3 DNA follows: TGTGCCAGCAGTTTAGAGGCCCGACCTGCCTACGAGCAGTACTTC. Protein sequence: CASSLEARPAYEQYF.

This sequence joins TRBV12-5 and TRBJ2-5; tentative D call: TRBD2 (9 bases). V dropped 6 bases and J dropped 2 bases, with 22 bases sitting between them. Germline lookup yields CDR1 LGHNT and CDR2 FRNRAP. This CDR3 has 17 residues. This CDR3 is CASGQGETSGGQETQYF. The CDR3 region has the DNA TGTGCTAGTGGACAGGGGGAGACTAGCGGAGGGCAAGAGACCCAGTACTTC.

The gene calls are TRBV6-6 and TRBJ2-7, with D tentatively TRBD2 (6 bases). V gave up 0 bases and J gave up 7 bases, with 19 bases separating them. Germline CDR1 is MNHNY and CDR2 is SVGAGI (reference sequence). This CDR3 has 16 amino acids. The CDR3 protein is CASSYSAGRPLVEQYF. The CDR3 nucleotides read TGTGCCAGCAGTTACTCGGCGGGGAGGCCTCTCGTTGAGCAGTACTTC.

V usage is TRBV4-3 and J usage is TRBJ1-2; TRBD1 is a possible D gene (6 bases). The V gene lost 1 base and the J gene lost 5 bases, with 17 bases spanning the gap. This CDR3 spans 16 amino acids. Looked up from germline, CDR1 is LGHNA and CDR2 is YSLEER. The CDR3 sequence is CASSQGPWTETYGYTF. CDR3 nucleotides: TGCGCCAGCAGCCAAGGGCCCTGGACAGAAACTTATGGCTACACCTTC.

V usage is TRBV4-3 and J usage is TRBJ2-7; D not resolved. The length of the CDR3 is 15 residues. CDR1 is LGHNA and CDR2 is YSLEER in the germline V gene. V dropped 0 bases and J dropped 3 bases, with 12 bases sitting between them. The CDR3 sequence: CASSQDLGRIYEQYF. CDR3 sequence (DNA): TGCGCCAGCAGCCAAGATTTAGGCAGGATCTACGAGCAGTACTTC.

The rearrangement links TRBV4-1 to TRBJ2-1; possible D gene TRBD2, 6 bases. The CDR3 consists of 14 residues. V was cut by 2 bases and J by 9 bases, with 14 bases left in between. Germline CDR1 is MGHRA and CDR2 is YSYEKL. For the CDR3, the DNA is TGCGCCAGCAGCCAAAGGGACTCAACGGGTGAGCAGTTCTTC. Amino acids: CASSQRDSTGEQFF.

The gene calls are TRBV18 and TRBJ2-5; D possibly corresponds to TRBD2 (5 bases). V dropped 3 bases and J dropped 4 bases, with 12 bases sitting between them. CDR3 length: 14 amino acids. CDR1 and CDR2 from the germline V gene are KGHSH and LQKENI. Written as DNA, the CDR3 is TGTGCCAGCTCACCCGAACCGGGAAGAGAGACCCAGTACTTC. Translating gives CASSPEPGRETQYF.

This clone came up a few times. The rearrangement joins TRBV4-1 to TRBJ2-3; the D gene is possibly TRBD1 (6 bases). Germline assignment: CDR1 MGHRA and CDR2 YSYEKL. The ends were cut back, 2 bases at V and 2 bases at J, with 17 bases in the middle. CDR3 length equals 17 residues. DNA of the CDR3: TGCGCCAGCAGCCAAACCTGGACAGTTACTTACACAGATACGCAGTATTTT. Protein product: CASSQTWTVTYTDTQYF.

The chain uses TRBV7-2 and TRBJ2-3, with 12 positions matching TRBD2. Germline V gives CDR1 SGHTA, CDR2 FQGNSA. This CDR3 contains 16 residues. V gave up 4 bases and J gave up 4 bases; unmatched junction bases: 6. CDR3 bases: TGTGCCAGCAGCTCCCAACTAGCGGGAGGTTCAGATACGCAGTATTTT. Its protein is CASSSQLAGGSDTQYF.

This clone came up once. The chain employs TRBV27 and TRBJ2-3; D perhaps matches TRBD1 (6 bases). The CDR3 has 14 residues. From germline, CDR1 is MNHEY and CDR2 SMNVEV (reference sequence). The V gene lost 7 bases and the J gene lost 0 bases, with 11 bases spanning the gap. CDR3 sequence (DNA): TGTGCCAGCACCAGGACAGATAGCACAGATACGCAGTATTTT. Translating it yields CASTRTDSTDTQYF.